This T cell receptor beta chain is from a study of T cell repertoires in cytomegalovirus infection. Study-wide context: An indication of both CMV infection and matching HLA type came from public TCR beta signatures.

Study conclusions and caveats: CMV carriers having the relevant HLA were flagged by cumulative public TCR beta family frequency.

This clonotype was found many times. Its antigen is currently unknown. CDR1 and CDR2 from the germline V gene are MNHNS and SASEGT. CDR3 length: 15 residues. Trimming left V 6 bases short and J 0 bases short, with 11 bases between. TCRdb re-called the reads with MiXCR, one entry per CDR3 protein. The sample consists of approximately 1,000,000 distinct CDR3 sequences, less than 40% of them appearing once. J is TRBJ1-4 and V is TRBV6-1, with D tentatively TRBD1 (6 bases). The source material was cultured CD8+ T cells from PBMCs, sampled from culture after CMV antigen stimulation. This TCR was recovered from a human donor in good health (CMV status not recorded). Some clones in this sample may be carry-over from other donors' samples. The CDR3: CASSRTVATNEKLFF. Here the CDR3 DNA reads TGTGCCAGCAGCAGGACAGTTGCAACTAATGAAAAACTGTTTTTT.